These 14 T cell receptor beta chains were sequenced from one sample in a study of regulatory T cells in long-lasting Graves disease. Through Arm-PCR of CDR3 regions and iRepertoire HTBI primers, TCR beta libraries were built. TCRdb re-analysed the multiplex PCR reads in MiXCR, keeping a single row per CDR3 protein. The data contain around 250,000 distinct CDR3 sequences, 15% to 20% of them singletons. Time point: newly diagnosed GD, antithyroid drugs for less than 3 months. PBMC RNA was the source of the TCR library. The data also belong to a second study, concerning T cells in Graves' hyperthyroidism and ophthalmopathy.

Specimen: peripheral blood mononuclear cells (PBMCs), collected at new diagnosis, from a patient treated with antithyroid drugs. Source of these receptors: a woman aged 30 to 39 with Graves disease.

A remark on this clonotype: Being one base from a much bigger clone, this may be a read error. This rearrangement joins TRBV3-1 to TRBJ2-1, with 8 bases aligning to TRBD2. The CDR3 runs 14 residues. Germline V lookup: CDR1 LGHDT, CDR2 YNNKEL (reference sequence). The chain's CDR3 is CTSSQDELAVEQFF. CDR3 nucleotides: TGTACCAGCAGCCAAGATGAACTAGCGGTTGAGCAGTTCTTC.

This clonotype was counted ten times or more. This rearrangement joins TRBV5-8 to TRBJ1-4; the D gene is possibly TRBD1 (5 bases). This CDR3 contains 14 residues. CDR1 and CDR2 (germline): SGHTS, YDEGEE. V was clipped by 6 bases and J by 5 bases, with 14 bases between them. The CDR3 DNA follows: TGTGCCAGCACCCCGTGGGGCCTCAATGAAAAACTGTTTTTT. Translation: CASTPWGLNEKLFF. The full variable domain, in which reference TRBV5-8 and TRBJ1-4 provide the parts outside the CDR3, is EAGVTQSPTHLIKTRGQQATLRCSPISGHTSVYWYQQALGLGLQFLLWYDEGEERNRGNFPPRFSGRQFPNYSSELNVNALELEDSALYLCASTPWGLNEKLFFGSGTQLSVL.

This clonotype was detected ten times or more. CDR3: CASSLGLAGTGNTIYF. The CDR3 DNA is TGTGCCAGCAGCTTAGGCCTCGCCGGGACTGGAAACACCATATATTTT. The rearrangement links TRBV13 to TRBJ1-3; D gene ambiguous. There are 16 residues in the CDR3. From germline, CDR1 is PRHDT and CDR2 FYEKMQ (reference sequence). V shed 0 bases and J shed 2 bases, with 11 bases lying between them.

The table lists this clonotype with many counts. J is TRBJ1-1 and V is TRBV18, with D perhaps TRBD1 (6 bases). Germline V gene sequence: CDR1 KGHSH, CDR2 LQKENI. The CDR3 is 14 residues long. V gave up 1 base and J gave up 3 bases, with 9 bases separating them. The CDR3 bases are TGTGCCAGCTCACCACGGGGGACACACACTGAAGCTTTCTTT. Translating gives CASSPRGTHTEAFF.

In its sample, this clonotype was seen once. This chain connects TRBV18 to TRBJ2-7; D is unclear. Between the trimmed V and J ends, which lost 2 bases and 2 bases, there was a span of 4 bases. CDR3 size: 12 residues. Germline V gene sequence: CDR1 KGHSH, CDR2 LQKENI. In nucleotides, the CDR3 is TGTGCCAGCTCACCAGCCGCCTACGAGCAGTACTTC. Its translation is CASSPAAYEQYF.

This clonotype has ten or more counts. The chain recombines TRBV5-1 with TRBJ2-1, with 8 bases matching TRBD1. The CDR3 is 15 amino acids. The germline V gene encodes CDR1 SGHRS and CDR2 YFSETQ. With V trimmed by 4 bases and J by 2 bases, 5 bases remained unmatched. This CDR3 reads CASSSPDRAYNEQFF. CDR3 nucleotide sequence: TGCGCCAGCAGCAGTCCGGACAGGGCCTACAATGAGCAGTTCTTC.

This clonotype showed up many times. This chain joins TRBV5-1 and TRBJ1-2; D call uncertain. Deletions cut 4 bases from V and 5 bases from J, with 15 bases between. This CDR3 region has 14 residues. Germline V gene sequence: CDR1 SGHRS, CDR2 YFSETQ. CDR3: CASSPPSGNYGYTF. The CDR3 DNA is TGCGCCAGCAGCCCACCGTCGGGGAATTATGGCTACACCTTC.

This clonotype was seen many times. The V call is TRBV11-2, the J call TRBJ1-2; the D gene is possibly TRBD1 (6 bases). The V gene lost 8 bases and the J gene lost 1 base, with 11 bases spanning the gap. From germline, CDR1 is SGHAT and CDR2 FQNNGV. The CDR3 covers 13 residues. Written as DNA, the CDR3 is TGTGCCAGCGCAACAGGGCGTAACTATGGCTACACCTTC. It translates to CASATGRNYGYTF.

This clonotype has at least ten counts. The chain couples TRBV27 to TRBJ2-7; TRBD2 matches at 13 bases. J lost 3 bases, V lost 2 bases, and 7 bases had no gene match. The germline gives CDR1 MNHEY, CDR2 SMNVEV (reference sequence). The CDR3 length is 17 residues. CDR3 residues: CASSLTPGLAGNYEQYF. The CDR3 DNA reads as TGTGCCAGCAGTTTAACCCCGGGACTAGCGGGGAACTACGAGCAGTACTTC.

This rearrangement joins TRBV5-1 to TRBJ2-5; 11 bases align to TRBD2. There are 17 residues in the CDR3. CDR1 and CDR2 from the germline V gene are SGHRS and YFSETQ. Trimming removed 5 bases from V and 5 bases from J; junction bases left unmatched: 14. The CDR3 sequence is CASSRTSGGGAGETQYF. The CDR3, as DNA: TGCGCCAGCAGTCGAACTAGCGGGGGCGGGGCCGGGGAGACCCAGTACTTC.

This clonotype was counted at least ten times. This sequence joins TRBV5-1 and TRBJ2-3, with 9 bases identical to TRBD2. The CDR3 runs to 16 residues. After removal of 0 bases from V and 6 bases from J, the junction contained 8 bases not matched to a gene. Germline V lookup: CDR1 SGHRS, CDR2 YFSETQ. Here the CDR3 DNA reads TGCGCCAGCAGCTTGGGAAACAGCGGGGGGAAGGATACGCAGTATTTT. Its translation is CASSLGNSGGKDTQYF.

This clonotype has ten or more counts. The chain employs TRBV3-1 and TRBJ1-1; weak D call: TRBD1 (5 bases). Germline CDR1 LGHDT, CDR2 YNNKEL (reference sequence). With 3 bases removed from V and 1 base from J, the gap between germline ends came to 12 bases. There are 15 residues in the CDR3. The CDR3 region has the DNA TGTGCCAGCAGCCAGGGGGGAAAACGGAACACTGAAGCTTTCTTT. It translates to CASSQGGKRNTEAFF.

Concerning this clonotype itself: A much larger clone lies a single base off, so this may be a read error. The rearrangement links TRBV20-1 to TRBJ2-1; D is undetermined. The CDR3 contains 11 residues. The V gene's germline CDR1 is DFQATT and CDR2 SNEGSKA (reference sequence). Trimming left V 5 bases short and J 10 bases short, with 12 bases between. This chain's CDR3 is CSAGYSYEQFF. The CDR3 DNA reads TGCAGTGCTGGCTACTCCTACGAGCAGTTCTTC.

This clonotype was seen ten or more times. The chain joins TRBV14 to TRBJ2-7; D ambiguous. Trimming cost V 3 bases and J 9 bases, with 12 bases left between them. CDR1 is SGHDN and CDR2 is FVKESK in the germline V gene. The CDR3 consists of 12 residues. In nucleotides, the CDR3 is TGTGCCAGCAGCCACGGTCCCCGAGGGCAGTACTTC. It yields the protein CASSHGPRGQYF.